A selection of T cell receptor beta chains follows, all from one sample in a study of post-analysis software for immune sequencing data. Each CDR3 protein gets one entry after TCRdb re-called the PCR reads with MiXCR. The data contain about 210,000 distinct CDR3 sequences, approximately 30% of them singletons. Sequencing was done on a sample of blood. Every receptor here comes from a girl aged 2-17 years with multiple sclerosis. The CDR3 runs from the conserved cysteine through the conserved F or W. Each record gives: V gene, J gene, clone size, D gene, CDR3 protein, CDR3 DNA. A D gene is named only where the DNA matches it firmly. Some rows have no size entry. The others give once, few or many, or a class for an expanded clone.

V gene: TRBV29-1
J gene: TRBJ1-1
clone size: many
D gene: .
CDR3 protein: CSVVTTVNTEAFF
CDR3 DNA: TGCAGCGTGGTAACGACAGTGAACACTGAAGCTTTCTTT

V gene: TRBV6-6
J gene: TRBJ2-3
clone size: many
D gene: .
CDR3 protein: CASQRVGGTSTDTQYF
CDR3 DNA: TGTGCCAGCCAGCGGGTCGGGGGAACTAGCACAGATACGCAGTATTTT

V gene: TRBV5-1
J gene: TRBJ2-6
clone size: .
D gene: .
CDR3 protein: CASSLQSPGANVLTF
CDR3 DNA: TGCGCCAGCAGCTTGCAAAGTCCTGGGGCCAACGTCCTGACTTTC

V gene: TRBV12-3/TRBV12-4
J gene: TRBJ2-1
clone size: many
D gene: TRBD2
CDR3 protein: CASSLEGLAGGQFF
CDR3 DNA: TGTGCCAGCAGTTTAGAAGGACTAGCGGGGGGGCAGTTCTTC

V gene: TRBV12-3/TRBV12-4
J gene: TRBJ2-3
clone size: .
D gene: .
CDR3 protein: CASRPVVAGTDTQYF
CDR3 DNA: TGTGCCAGCAGACCAGTGGTAGCGGGCACAGATACGCAGTATTTT

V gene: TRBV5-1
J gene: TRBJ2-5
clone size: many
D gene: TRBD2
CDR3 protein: CASSWRGWETQYF
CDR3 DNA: TGCGCCAGCAGCTGGCGGGGGTGGGAGACCCAGTACTTC

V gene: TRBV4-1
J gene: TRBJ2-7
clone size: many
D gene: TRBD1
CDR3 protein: CASSQGDRDVDEQYF
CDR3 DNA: TGCGCCAGCAGCCAAGGTGACAGGGATGTGGACGAGCAGTACTTC

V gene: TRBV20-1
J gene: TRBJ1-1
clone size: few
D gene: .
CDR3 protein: CSARDQAKVWNTEAFF
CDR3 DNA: TGCAGTGCTAGAGATCAGGCAAAAGTTTGGAACACTGAAGCTTTCTTT

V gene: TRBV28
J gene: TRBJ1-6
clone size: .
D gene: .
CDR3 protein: CASRMDRRHNSPLHF
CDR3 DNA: TGTGCCAGCAGAATGGACAGAAGGCATAATTCACCCCTCCACTTT

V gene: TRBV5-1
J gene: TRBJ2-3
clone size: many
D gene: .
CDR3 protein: CASSQTPPGDTQYF
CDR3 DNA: TGCGCCAGCAGCCAGACACCACCGGGAGATACGCAGTATTTT

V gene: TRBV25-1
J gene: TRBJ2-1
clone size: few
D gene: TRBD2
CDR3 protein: CASSPLPAGLERSEQFF
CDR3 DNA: TGTGCCAGCAGTCCACTCCCCGCGGGACTAGAACGATCCGAGCAGTTCTTC

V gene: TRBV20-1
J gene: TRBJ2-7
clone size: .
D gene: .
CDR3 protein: CRARQVEYEQYF
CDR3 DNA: TGCAGGGCTAGACAGGTTGAGTACGAGCAGTACTTC

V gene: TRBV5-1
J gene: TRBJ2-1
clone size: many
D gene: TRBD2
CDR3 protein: CASSLVRGELNEQFF
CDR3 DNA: TGCGCCAGCAGCTTGGTACGGGGGGAGCTCAATGAGCAGTTCTTC

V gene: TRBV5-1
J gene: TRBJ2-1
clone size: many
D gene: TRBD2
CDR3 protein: CASSQLAGESYNEQFF
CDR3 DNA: TGCGCCAGCAGCCAACTAGCGGGAGAATCCTACAATGAGCAGTTCTTC

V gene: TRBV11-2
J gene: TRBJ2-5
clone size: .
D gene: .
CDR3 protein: CASSLLDVETQYF
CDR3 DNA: TGTGCCAGCAGCTTACTCGATGTAGAGACCCAGTACTTC

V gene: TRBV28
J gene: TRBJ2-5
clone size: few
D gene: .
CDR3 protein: CASRGETQYF
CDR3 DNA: TGTGCCAGCAGGGGGGAGACCCAGTACTTC

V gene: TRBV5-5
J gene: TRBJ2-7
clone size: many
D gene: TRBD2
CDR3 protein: CASSLSPSGSPSSYEQYF
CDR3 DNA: TGTGCCAGCAGCTTGTCTCCTAGCGGGAGCCCGAGCTCCTACGAGCAGTACTTC

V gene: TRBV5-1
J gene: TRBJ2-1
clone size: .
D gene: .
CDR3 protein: CASSWGTLSGNEQFF
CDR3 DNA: TGCGCCAGCAGCTGGGGGACGCTATCGGGGAATGAGCAGTTCTTC

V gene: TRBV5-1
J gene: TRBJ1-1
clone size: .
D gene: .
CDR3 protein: CASSPIRGANTEAFF
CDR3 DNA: TGCGCCAGCAGCCCGATCAGGGGTGCGAACACTGAAGCTTTCTTT

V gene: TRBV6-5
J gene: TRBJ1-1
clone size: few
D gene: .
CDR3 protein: CASSLSPGEAFF
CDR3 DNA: TGTGCCAGCAGTCTCTCCCCGGGTGAAGCTTTCTTT

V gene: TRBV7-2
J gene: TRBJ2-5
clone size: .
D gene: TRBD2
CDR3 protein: CASTPRAREDLYF
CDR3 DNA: TGTGCCAGCACACCTCGTGCGCGGGAGGATCTGTACTTC

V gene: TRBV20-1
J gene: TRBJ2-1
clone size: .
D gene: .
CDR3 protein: CSAFTYNEQFF
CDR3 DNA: TGCAGTGCTTTTACGTACAATGAGCAGTTCTTC

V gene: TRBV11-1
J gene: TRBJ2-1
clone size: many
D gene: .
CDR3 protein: CASSPRGRGNEQFF
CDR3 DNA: TGTGCCAGCAGTCCCCGCGGTCGGGGCAATGAGCAGTTCTTC

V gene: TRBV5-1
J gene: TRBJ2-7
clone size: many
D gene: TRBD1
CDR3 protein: CASSPNPGQGGSEQYF
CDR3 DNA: TGCGCCAGCAGCCCCAACCCGGGACAGGGTGGCTCCGAGCAGTACTTC

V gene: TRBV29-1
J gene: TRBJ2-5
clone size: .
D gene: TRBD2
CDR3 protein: CSWTSGTGYNEQYF
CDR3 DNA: TGCAGTTGGACTAGCGGGACGGGCTACAATGAGCAGTACTTC

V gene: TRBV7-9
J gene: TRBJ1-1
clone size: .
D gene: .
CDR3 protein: CASSLMSQNTEAFF
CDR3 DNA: TGTGCCAGCAGCTTAATGTCGCAGAACACTGAAGCTTTCTTT

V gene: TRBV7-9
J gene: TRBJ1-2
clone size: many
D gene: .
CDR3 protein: CASSLALTGTPYGYTF
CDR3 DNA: TGTGCCAGCAGCTTAGCCCTAACAGGGACTCCCTATGGCTACACCTTC

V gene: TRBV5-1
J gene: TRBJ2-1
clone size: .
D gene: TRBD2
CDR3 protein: CASSLGLAGTSSSYNEQFF
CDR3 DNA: TGCGCCAGCAGCTTGGGACTAGCGGGGACATCGAGCTCCTACAATGAGCAGTTCTTC

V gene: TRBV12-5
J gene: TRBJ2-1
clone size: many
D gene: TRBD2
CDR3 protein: CASGPGLVFLSSYNEQFF
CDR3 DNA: TGTGCTAGTGGACCGGGACTAGTCTTCCTAAGCTCCTACAATGAGCAGTTCTTC

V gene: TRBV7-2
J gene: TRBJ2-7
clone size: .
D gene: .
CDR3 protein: CASSLGDTYEQYF
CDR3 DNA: TGTGCCAGCAGCTTAGGGGACACGTACGAGCAGTACTTC

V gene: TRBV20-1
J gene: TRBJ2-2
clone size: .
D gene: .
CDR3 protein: CSARWTGTGELFF
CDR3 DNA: TGCAGTGCTAGATGGACGGGGACCGGGGAGCTGTTTTTT

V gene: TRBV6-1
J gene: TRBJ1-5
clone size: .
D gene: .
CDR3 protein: CASSTGGYVQPQHF
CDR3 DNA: TGTGCCAGCAGTACGGGGGGCTATGTTCAGCCCCAGCATTTT

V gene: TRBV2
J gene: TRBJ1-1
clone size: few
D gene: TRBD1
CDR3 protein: CASSWDRPENTEAFF
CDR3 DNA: TGTGCCAGCAGTTGGGACAGGCCGGAAAACACTGAAGCTTTCTTT

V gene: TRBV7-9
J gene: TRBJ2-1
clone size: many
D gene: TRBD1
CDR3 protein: CASRRDRDGYNEQFF
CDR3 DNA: TGTGCCAGCAGAAGAGACAGGGACGGTTACAATGAGCAGTTCTTC

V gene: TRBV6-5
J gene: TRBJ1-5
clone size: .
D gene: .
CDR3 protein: CASRSNLGLKENQPQHF
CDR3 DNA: TGTGCCAGCAGATCTAATCTGGGACTGAAGGAGAATCAGCCCCAGCATTTT

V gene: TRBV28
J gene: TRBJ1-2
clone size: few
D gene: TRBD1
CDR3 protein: CASSFGTGHLGYTF
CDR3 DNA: TGTGCCAGCAGTTTTGGGACAGGGCATCTGGGCTACACCTTC

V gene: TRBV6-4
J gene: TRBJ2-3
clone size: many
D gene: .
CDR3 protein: CASSDSIGTGTDTQYF
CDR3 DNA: TGTGCCAGCAGTGACTCGATTGGCACAGGGACAGATACGCAGTATTTT

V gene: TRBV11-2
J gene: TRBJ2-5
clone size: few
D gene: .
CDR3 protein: CASSLEGPGTSLETQYF
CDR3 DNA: TGTGCCAGCAGCTTAGAAGGTCCGGGGACTTCTCTCGAGACCCAGTACTTC

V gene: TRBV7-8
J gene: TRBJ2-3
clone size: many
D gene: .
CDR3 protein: CASSLGDWTTSTDTQYF
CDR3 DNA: TGTGCCAGCAGCTTAGGGGACTGGACTACATCCACAGATACGCAGTATTTT

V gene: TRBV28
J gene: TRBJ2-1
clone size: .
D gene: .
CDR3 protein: CASSLSGRDEQFF
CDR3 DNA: TGTGCCAGCAGTTTGTCCGGGCGAGATGAGCAGTTCTTC

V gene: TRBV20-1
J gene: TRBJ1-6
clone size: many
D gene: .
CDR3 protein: CSVTKLDYNSPLHF
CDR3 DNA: TGCAGTGTGACCAAGCTAGATTATAATTCACCCCTCCACTTT

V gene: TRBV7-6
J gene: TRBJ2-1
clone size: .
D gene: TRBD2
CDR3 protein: CASSLRPSGGVDEQFF
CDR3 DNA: TGTGCCAGCAGCTTAAGGCCCAGCGGGGGGGTCGATGAGCAGTTCTTC

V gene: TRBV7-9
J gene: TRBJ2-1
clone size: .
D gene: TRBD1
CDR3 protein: CASSQKGTGIDEQFF
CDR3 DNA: TGTGCCAGCAGCCAAAAAGGGACAGGTATAGATGAGCAGTTCTTC

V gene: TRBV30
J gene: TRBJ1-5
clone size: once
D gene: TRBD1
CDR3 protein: CAWSLSGGLSNQPQHF
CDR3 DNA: TGTGCCTGGAGTTTGTCAGGGGGACTTAGCAATCAGCCCCAGCATTTT

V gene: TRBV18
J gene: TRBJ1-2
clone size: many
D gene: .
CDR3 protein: CASSPTATPTNYGYTF
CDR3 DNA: TGTGCCAGCTCACCGACGGCTACCCCAACTAACTATGGCTACACCTTC

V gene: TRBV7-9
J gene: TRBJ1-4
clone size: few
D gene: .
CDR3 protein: CASRSFNEKLFF
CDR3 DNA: TGTGCCAGCAGGTCTTTTAATGAAAAACTGTTTTTT

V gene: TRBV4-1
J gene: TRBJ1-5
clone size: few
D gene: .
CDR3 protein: CASSHGTLNFNQPQHF
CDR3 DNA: TGCGCCAGCAGCCACGGGACACTCAATTTCAATCAGCCCCAGCATTTT

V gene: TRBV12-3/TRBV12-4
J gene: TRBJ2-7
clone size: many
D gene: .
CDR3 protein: CASSQTVSPYEQYF
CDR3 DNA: TGTGCCAGCAGCCAGACGGTTTCCCCCTACGAGCAGTACTTC

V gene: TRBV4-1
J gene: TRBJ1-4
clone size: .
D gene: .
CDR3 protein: CASSQDPGTGGEKLFF
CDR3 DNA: TGCGCCAGCAGCCAGGATCCCGGGACCGGCGGGGAAAAACTGTTTTTT

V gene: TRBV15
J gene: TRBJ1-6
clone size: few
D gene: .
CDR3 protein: CATSSATGTPNSPLHF
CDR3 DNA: TGTGCCACCAGCAGTGCCACCGGGACCCCTAATTCACCCCTCCACTTT

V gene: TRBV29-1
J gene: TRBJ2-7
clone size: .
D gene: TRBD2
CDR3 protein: CSVGRLAETSYEQYF
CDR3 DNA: TGCAGCGTTGGGCGACTAGCGGAAACCTCCTACGAGCAGTACTTC